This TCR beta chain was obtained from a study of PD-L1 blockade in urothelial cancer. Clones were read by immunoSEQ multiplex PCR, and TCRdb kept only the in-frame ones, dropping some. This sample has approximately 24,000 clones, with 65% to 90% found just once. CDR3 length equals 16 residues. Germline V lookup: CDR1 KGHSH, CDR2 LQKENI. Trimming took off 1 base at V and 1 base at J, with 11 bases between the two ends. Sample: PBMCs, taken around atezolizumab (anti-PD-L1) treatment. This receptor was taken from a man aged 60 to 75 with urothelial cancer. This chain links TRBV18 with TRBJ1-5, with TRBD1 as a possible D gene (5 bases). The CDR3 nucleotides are TGTGCCAGCTCACCACTCCCGCAGGGCAGCAATCAGCCCCAGCATTTT. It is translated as CASSPLPQGSNQPQHF. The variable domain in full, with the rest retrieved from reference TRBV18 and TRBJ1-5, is NAGVMQNPRHLVRRRGQEARLRCSPMKGHSHVYWYRQLPEEGLKFMVYLQKENIIDESGMPKERFSAEFPKEGPSILRIQQVVRGDSAAYFCASSPLPQGSNQPQHFGDGTRLSIL.